A single sample is the source of the 29 T cell receptor beta chains below, sequenced in a study of T cell responses to AZD1222 COVID-19 vaccine (dated by TCRdb to about 2021). The library was built by means of the immunoSEQ multiplex PCR assay. Here the immuneACCESS table is served through TCRdb, limited to in-frame sequences with V and J called. Missing clones are a known gap in these copies; in checked studies unresolved V genes cover under half, and the rest lacks a known reason. In all, the sample holds 150,000 or so clones, and more than 70% of those were seen once. The top ten constitute 2.5% to 3% of the sample. Per the publication, the time point label means: baseline before first vaccination. The sample consisted of peripheral blood, taken on day 0 of AZD1222 vaccination. These receptor sequences come from an adult in good health.

This clone was found once. This sequence joins TRBV27 and TRBJ2-7; either TRBD1 or TRBD2 may fit D (6 bases each). The CDR3 length is 15 residues. In germline, CDR1 is MNHEY, CDR2 SMNVEV (reference sequence). Trimming shortened V by 5 bases and J by 2 bases, and 16 bases separated the two germline ends. The CDR3, as DNA: TGTGCCAGCAGTGCTAACCGGGGGCGGACCTACGAGCAGTACTTC. Translation gives CASSANRGRTYEQYF.

The chain recombines TRBV18 with TRBJ2-1, with D possibly called TRBD1 or TRBD2 (5 bases each). Between the trimmed V and J ends, which lost 0 bases and 7 bases, there was a span of 7 bases. CDR1 and CDR2 from the germline V gene are KGHSH and LQKENI. CDR3 length: 13 amino acids. In DNA form, the CDR3 reads TGTGCCAGCTCACCACCCGGGACGAATGAGCAGTTCTTC. This codes for CASSPPGTNEQFF.

The chain has TRBV5-5 and TRBJ1-3; D gene ambiguous. The CDR3 runs to 16 residues. Germline lookup yields CDR1 SGHKS and CDR2 YYEKEE (reference sequence). Trimming stripped 1 base from V and 0 bases from J, with 11 bases between. DNA for the CDR3: TGTGCCAGCAGCTTGCCAGGCTCAATCTCTGGAAACACCATATATTTT. Translated: CASSLPGSISGNTIYF.

The chain employs TRBV7-2 and TRBJ2-3; D is undetermined. Trimming stripped 4 bases from V and 5 bases from J, with 7 bases between. Looked up from germline, CDR1 is SGHTA and CDR2 is FQGNSA. This CDR3 is 12 amino acids long. CDR3 coding DNA: TGTGCCAGCAGCTCCGCTAGAGATACGCAGTATTTT. Amino acids: CASSSARDTQYF.

The chain is built from TRBV28 and TRBJ1-2, with D perhaps matching TRBD1 (6 bases). V was clipped by 5 bases and J by 4 bases, with 14 bases between them. Germline V gene data show CDR1 as MDHEN and CDR2 as SYDVKM. The CDR3 totals 14 residues. The CDR3 loop is CASSPAGHFYGYTF. DNA of the CDR3: TGTGCCAGCAGTCCCGCGGGACACTTCTATGGCTACACCTTC.

The V and J genes are TRBV7-2 and TRBJ1-5, with D maybe TRBD1 (6 bases). V lost 4 bases to trimming and J lost 6 bases, with 10 bases between them. Germline V gene data show CDR1 as SGHTA and CDR2 as FQGNSA. The CDR3 runs to 13 residues. The CDR3 DNA is TGTGCCAGCAGCTCGGACAGATTTCAGCCCCAGCATTTT. This translates into CASSSDRFQPQHF. The full variable domain, in which reference TRBV7-2 and TRBJ1-5 provide the parts outside the CDR3, is GAGVSQSPSNKVTEKGKDVELRCDPISGHTALYWYRQSLGQGLEFLIYFQGNSAPDKSGLPSDRFSAERTGGSVSTLTIQRTQQEDSAVYLCASSSDRFQPQHFGDGTRLSIL.

This chain connects TRBV4-2 to TRBJ2-3, with D possibly matching TRBD2 (6 bases). V lost 0 bases and J 0 bases, leaving 13 bases between the germline ends. The germline V gene encodes CDR1 LGHNA and CDR2 YNFKEQ. The CDR3 length is 17 residues. CDR3 nucleotides: TGTGCCAGCAGCCAAGATTGGTTTAGCGGTAGCACAGATACGCAGTATTTT. It codes for CASSQDWFSGSTDTQYF.

In the case of this clone: The junction shows a germline mismatch at one end, possibly a read error. The chain employs TRBV18 and TRBJ2-2; tentative D call: TRBD1 (5 bases). CDR1 is KGHSH and CDR2 is LQKENI in the germline V gene. This CDR3 contains 14 residues. CDR3 sequence reads: CASSPQVNTGELFF. In DNA, the CDR3 is TGTGCCAGCTCCCCACAGGTCAACACCGGGGAGCTGTTTTTT.

The V and J genes are TRBV24-1 and TRBJ1-5, with TRBD1 as a possible D gene (6 bases). There are 12 residues in the CDR3. The germline CDR1 and CDR2 sequences are KGHDR and SFDVKD. Trimming took 3 bases from V and 11 from J, leaving 10 bases between them. For the CDR3, the DNA is TGTGCCACCAGTGATGGACAGAGGGCCCAGCATTTT. It yields the protein CATSDGQRAQHF.

This clone showed up just once. V is TRBV7-2 and J is TRBJ2-2, with a tentative D call TRBD1 (5 bases). V was shortened by 3 bases and J by 5 bases, with 16 bases between the two germline ends. The CDR3 consists of 16 residues. Germline CDR1 reads SGHTA; CDR2 reads FQGNSA. CDR3 residues: CASSFSTGPRTGELFF. In nucleotides, the CDR3 is TGTGCCAGCAGCTTCAGTACAGGCCCGAGGACCGGGGAGCTGTTTTTT.

This chain joins TRBV11-1 and TRBJ2-1; TRBD1 aligns across 7 bases. Germline values: CDR1 SGHAT, CDR2 FQDESV (reference sequence). This CDR3 has 13 amino acids. V shed 4 bases, J shed 15 bases, and the junction held 12 bases outside the gene matches. The CDR3 bases are TGTGCCAGCAGCTCCAACCCCCGGGACAGTAGGTTCTTC. This sequence encodes CASSSNPRDSRFF.

The J gene is TRBJ1-6, the V gene TRBV5-3, with D possibly being TRBD1 (5 bases). TRBV5-3 falls under the ORF class, with uncertain function. Trimming removed 2 bases from V and 0 bases from J, with 12 bases in between. The CDR3 runs 17 residues. The CDR3 DNA reads as TGTGCCAGAAGCTTCCACAGGTCAAGCTCCTATAATTCACCCCTCCACTTT. It encodes CARSFHRSSSYNSPLHF.

The V call is TRBV6-2 or TRBV6-3, the J call TRBJ1-2; D is perhaps TRBD1 (6 bases). Germline V lookup: CDR1 MNHEY, CDR2 SVGEGT. With 2 bases removed from V and 6 bases from J, the gap between germline ends came to 16 bases. This CDR3 contains 15 residues. Here the CDR3 DNA reads TGTGCCAGCAGTTACACAGGGTTGGGACTCGATGGCTACACCTTC. Amino acids: CASSYTGLGLDGYTF.

J is TRBJ2-2 and V is TRBV7-2; a weak D match, TRBD2 (5 bases). This CDR3 is built from 14 residues. Trimming left V 2 bases short and J 6 bases short, with 10 bases between. The germline V gene has CDR1 SGHTA and CDR2 FQGNSA. The CDR3 DNA is TGTGCCAGCAGCTTATGGCTAGCAGCCGGGGAGCTGTTTTTT. It translates to CASSLWLAAGELFF.

J is TRBJ1-1 and V is TRBV7-2; D uncertain. The V end was cut by 2 bases, the J end by 1 base, with 11 bases between. The CDR3 totals 15 residues. Germline V CDR1 and CDR2: SGHTA, FQGNSA. The CDR3 nucleotides are TGTGCCAGCAGCTTATACGGGCGGCGGAACACTGAAGCTTTCTTT. Translated, it gives CASSLYGRRNTEAFF.

With regard to this clone: Other DNA sequences in this specimen translate into the identical CDR3. This rearrangement joins TRBV9 to TRBJ1-1; unclear D gene. V lost 0 bases and J lost 2, with 5 bases in between. From germline, CDR1 is SGDLS and CDR2 YYNGEE. The CDR3 covers 13 residues. The CDR3 protein is CASSVGTNTEAFF. The CDR3 DNA is TGTGCCAGCAGCGTAGGGACTAACACTGAAGCTTTCTTT.

The CDR3 bases are TGTGCCAGCAGCTTAGAGGGCAGGGGGCCCGTCCGCTCCTACAATGAGCAGTTCTTC. Amino acid sequence: CASSLEGRGPVRSYNEQFF. The chain couples TRBV7-2 to TRBJ2-1; TRBD1 aligns across 8 bases. V gave up 1 base and J gave up 0 bases; unmatched junction bases: 11. The CDR3 consists of 19 residues. The germline gives CDR1 SGHTA, CDR2 FQGNSA.

The chain couples TRBV7-3 to TRBJ2-3; perhaps TRBD2 as D (6 bases). CDR1 is SGHTA, CDR2 FQGTGA, per germline. The CDR3 spans 18 residues. Trimming shortened V by 5 bases and J by 0 bases, and 21 bases separated the two germline ends. CDR3 region: CASSPPGETDSSTDTQYF. DNA of the CDR3: TGTGCCAGCAGCCCGCCGGGAGAGACAGATTCAAGCACAGATACGCAGTATTTT.

CDR3 loop: CASSSTGAGNYGYTF. The CDR3 nucleotides read TGTGCCAGCAGTTCTACAGGAGCCGGAAACTATGGCTACACCTTC. The chain recombines TRBV28 with TRBJ1-2, with D possibly TRBD1 on 5 matching bases. Trimming pared 4 bases from V and 2 bases from J, leaving 14 bases between. From germline, CDR1 is MDHEN and CDR2 SYDVKM. This CDR3 is built from 15 residues.

The chain is built from TRBV3-1 (or the pseudogene TRBV3-2) and TRBJ1-4; D is unclear. The V gene lost 0 bases and the J gene lost 5 bases, with 25 bases spanning the gap. The length of the CDR3 is 20 residues. Germline values: CDR1 LGHDT, CDR2 YNNKEL (reference sequence). The CDR3 DNA follows: TGTGCCAGCAGCCAAGAAATTTGGCGGCCCGAGGGCCAACTGAATGAAAAACTGTTTTTT. Protein: CASSQEIWRPEGQLNEKLFF.

The chain employs TRBV4-1 and TRBJ2-1; D perhaps matches TRBD1 (6 bases). V dropped 0 bases and J dropped 0 bases, with 12 bases sitting between them. The CDR3 runs to 17 residues. CDR1 is MGHRA and CDR2 is YSYEKL in the germline V gene. CDR3 region: CASSQDYRASSYNEQFF. CDR3 nucleotide sequence: TGCGCCAGCAGCCAAGATTACAGGGCCAGCTCCTACAATGAGCAGTTCTTC.

This chain joins TRBV6-2 or TRBV6-3 and TRBJ2-7; the match to TRBD1 covers 8 bases. Germline trimming cut 0 bases from V and 3 bases from J; bases unmatched to any gene: 4. CDR1 is MNHEY, CDR2 SVGEGT, per germline. This CDR3 has 15 amino acids. The CDR3 sequence: CASSYSTGAVYEQYF. CDR3 nucleotides: TGTGCCAGCAGTTACTCGACAGGGGCCGTCTACGAGCAGTACTTC.

V usage is TRBV6-5 and J usage is TRBJ1-1; D uncertain. Deletions cut 5 bases from V and 4 bases from J, with 8 bases between. CDR3 length equals 12 residues. CDR1 and CDR2 from the germline V gene are MNHEY and SVGAGI. The CDR3 is CASSPTSTEAFF. CDR3 bases: TGTGCCAGCAGTCCAACCTCCACTGAAGCTTTCTTT.

A note on this clone: In the same sample, other DNA sequences code for this CDR3. The rearrangement uses TRBV9 and TRBJ1-1, with 7 nucleotides matching TRBD1. The ends lost 4 bases at V and 1 base at J; junction bases unmatched: 4. Germline assignment: CDR1 SGDLS and CDR2 YYNGEE. This CDR3 is built from 14 residues. The DNA for the CDR3 is TGTGCCAGCAGCCGGACAGGTCAGAACACTGAAGCTTTCTTT. Amino acids: CASSRTGQNTEAFF.

This chain uses TRBV21-1 with TRBJ1-6; the D call in the table, TRBD1, was not verified against the DNA. TRBV21-1 corresponds to a pseudogene. The CDR3 consists of 18 residues. The CDR3 loop reads CASYAGYFWVFYNSPLHF. The CDR3 DNA reads as TGTGCCAGCTACGCAGGGTACTTCTGGGTTTTCTATAATTCACCCCTCCACTTT.

This clone was seen a single time. As the CDR3 is not closed by the conserved phenylalanine or tryptophan, this likely results from a read error. No DNA is shown, since the ends of the CDR3 on it are uncertain; the CDR3 is the one TCRdb lists. The rearrangement links TRBV3-1 (or the pseudogene TRBV3-2) to TRBJ2-7. Germline CDR1 and CDR2: LGHDT and YNNKEL (reference sequence). The CDR3 is made up of 12 amino acids, end residues included. CDR3 sequence: CASSQVKRHFLL.

This clone was seen once. The chain uses TRBV19 and TRBJ1-2; 8 bases line up with TRBD1. The CDR3 is made up of 14 amino acids. The V segment lost 1 base and the J segment 5 bases; nucleotides outside the gene matches: 3. Germline V gene lookup returns CDR1 LNHDA and CDR2 SQIVND (reference sequence). DNA for the CDR3: TGTGCCAGTAGTATAGCGAGGGACAGGTATGGCTACACCTTC. It is translated as CASSIARDRYGYTF.

The V call is TRBV25-1, the J call TRBJ2-7, with D perhaps matching TRBD2 (6 bases). Germline V lookup: CDR1 MGHDK, CDR2 SYGVNS. The CDR3 is made up of 15 amino acids. V lost 1 base, J lost 2 bases, and 12 bases lay in between. The CDR3 here is CASSEWDLPTYEQYF. The CDR3 coding sequence is TGTGCCAGCAGTGAATGGGACTTACCTACCTACGAGCAGTACTTC.

The chain has TRBV15 and TRBJ2-2; 10 positions match TRBD2. J gave up 2 bases and V 3 bases, and 3 bases lay outside the gene matches. The CDR3 contains 16 residues. Germline values: CDR1 LNHNV, CDR2 YYDKDF (reference sequence). In DNA form, the CDR3 reads TGTGCCACCAGCAGTACTAGCGGGGATAACACCGGGGAGCTGTTTTTT. It codes for CATSSTSGDNTGELFF.